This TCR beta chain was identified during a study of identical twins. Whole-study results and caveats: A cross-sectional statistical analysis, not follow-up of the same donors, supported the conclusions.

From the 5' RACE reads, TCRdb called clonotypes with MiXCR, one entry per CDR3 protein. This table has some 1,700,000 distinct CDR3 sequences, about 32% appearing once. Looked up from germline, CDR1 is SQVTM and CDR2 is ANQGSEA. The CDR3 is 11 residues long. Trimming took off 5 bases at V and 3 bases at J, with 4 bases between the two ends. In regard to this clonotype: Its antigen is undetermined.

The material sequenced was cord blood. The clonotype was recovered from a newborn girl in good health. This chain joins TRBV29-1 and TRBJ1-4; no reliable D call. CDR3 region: CSVLANEKLFF. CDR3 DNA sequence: TGCAGCGTTCTGGCTAATGAAAAACTGTTTTTT.